This TCR beta chain stems from a study of cytomegalovirus exposure and HLA in healthy donors. Study-level results: Differences between HLA loci emerged in a later analysis of TCR association rates, with DRB1 most and HLA-C fewest. The study put 150 or so TCR beta chains on its list as cytomegalovirus-associated. Some V segments could not be told apart, so they were left out, TRBV6-2 and TRBV6-3 among them.

The length of the CDR3 is 14 residues. Germline lookup yields CDR1 SGHTA and CDR2 FQGNSA. Trimming pared 4 bases from V and 0 bases from J, leaving 9 bases between. A multiplex PCR was run with 60 Vbeta primers and 13 Jbeta primers. Per the authors' pipeline: Among the unique TCR beta chains that a later analysis counted, about 84 million in all, some 10 million were shared. Only in-frame clones appear in the TCRdb table, and some are missing; sequencing was by immunoSEQ multiplex PCR. For V, J and clone size, that table is used; D and trimming come from the DNA. Of fewer than 250,000 clones listed, over 60% were seen once; the top ten hold about a sixth. A remark on this clone: Its antigen remains unidentified.

Sequencing was carried out using PBMCs. The TCR originated in a man in his forties in good health and CMV-seronegative. The chain links TRBV7-2 to TRBJ1-1; D call uncertain. CDR3 DNA: TGTGCCAGCAGCTATTCCGAGCTGAACACTGAAGCTTTCTTT. Translation gives CASSYSELNTEAFF.